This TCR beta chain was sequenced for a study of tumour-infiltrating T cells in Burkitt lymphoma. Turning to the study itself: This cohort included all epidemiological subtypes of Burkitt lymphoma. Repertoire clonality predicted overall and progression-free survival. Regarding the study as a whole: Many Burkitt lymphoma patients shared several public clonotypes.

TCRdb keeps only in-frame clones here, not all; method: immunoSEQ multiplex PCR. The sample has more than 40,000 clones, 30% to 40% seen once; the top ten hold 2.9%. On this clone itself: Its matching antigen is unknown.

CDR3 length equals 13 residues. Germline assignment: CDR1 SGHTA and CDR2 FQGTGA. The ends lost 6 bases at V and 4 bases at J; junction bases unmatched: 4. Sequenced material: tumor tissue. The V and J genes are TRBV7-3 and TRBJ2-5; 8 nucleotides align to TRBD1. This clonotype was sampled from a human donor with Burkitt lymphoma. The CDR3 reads CASSQTGVETQYF. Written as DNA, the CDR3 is TGTGCCAGCAGTCAGACAGGGGTAGAGACCCAGTACTTC.